This T cell receptor beta chain was retrieved from a study of T cells in Graves' hyperthyroidism and ophthalmopathy. This clonotype was counted many times. Its specificity is not known. The CDR3 sequence is 17 residues long. Germline CDR1 reads SGHTA; CDR2 reads FQGTGA. V dropped 1 base and J dropped 2; count of bases not matched to a gene: 5. RNA transcripts served as the template for amplifying TCR beta CDR3 regions. RT-PCR in the first round (using the HTBI primer set) targeted the TCR CDR3. TCRdb reprocessed the multiplex PCR reads via MiXCR and lists one record per CDR3 protein. Here the sample spans about 260,000 distinct CDR3 sequences, around 15% being singletons. Study-level findings and limits: The model's output predicted ophthalmopathy at a median of 6.5 months prior to onset. Blood also held most thyroid clonotypes expanded beyond 0.001.

Ophthalmopathy patients had Clinical Activity Score at least 3, NOSPECS grade at least 4, duration under 3 months. Clinical symptoms, serum thyroxine and TRAb, thyroid ultrasound and orbital computed tomography together formed the diagnostic basis. This clonotype was sampled from a woman younger than 30 with Graves' ophthalmopathy. The chain employs TRBV7-3 and TRBJ2-2; 9 positions agree with TRBD2. Sequences were obtained from blood. CDR3 residues: CASSLNPAGGNTGELFF. In DNA form, the CDR3 reads TGTGCCAGCAGCTTAAACCCAGCGGGGGGCAACACCGGGGAGCTGTTTTTT. Full variable domain (missing parts from reference TRBV7-3 and TRBJ2-2): GAGVSQTPSNKVTEKGKYVELRCDPISGHTALYWYRQSLGQGPEFLIYFQGTGAADDSGLPNDRFFAVRPEGSVSTLKIQRTERGDSAVYLCASSLNPAGGNTGELFFGEGSRLTVL.